The source of this TCR beta chain is a study of T cell repertoires in cytomegalovirus infection. Comments on this clonotype: One end of the junction does not line up with germline, which may come from a read error.

TCRdb processed the reads anew with MiXCR; each CDR3 protein has one entry. The repertoire holds approximately 500,000 distinct CDR3 sequences, with 16% as singletons. Germline CDR1 is SGHVS and CDR2 is FQNEAQ. CDR3 length: 15 amino acids. The sequence derives from a human donor in good health (CMV status not recorded). Some clones in this sample may be carry-over from other donors' samples. Material for sequencing was CD8+ T cells from PBMCs. The chain links TRBV7-8 to TRBJ2-1; D gene uncertain. The CDR3 nucleotides read TGTGCCAGCAGCTTCTCCCGAAGTTTCTACAATAAGCAGTTCTTT. Its translation is CASSFSRSFYNKQFF. Supplemented by reference TRBV7-8 and TRBJ2-1, the full variable domain reads GAGVSQSPRYKVAKRGQDVALRCDPISGHVSLFWYQQALGQGPEFLTYFQNEAQLDKSGLPSDRFFAERPEGSVSTLKIQRTQQEDSAVYLCASSFSRSFYNKQFFGPGTRLTVL.